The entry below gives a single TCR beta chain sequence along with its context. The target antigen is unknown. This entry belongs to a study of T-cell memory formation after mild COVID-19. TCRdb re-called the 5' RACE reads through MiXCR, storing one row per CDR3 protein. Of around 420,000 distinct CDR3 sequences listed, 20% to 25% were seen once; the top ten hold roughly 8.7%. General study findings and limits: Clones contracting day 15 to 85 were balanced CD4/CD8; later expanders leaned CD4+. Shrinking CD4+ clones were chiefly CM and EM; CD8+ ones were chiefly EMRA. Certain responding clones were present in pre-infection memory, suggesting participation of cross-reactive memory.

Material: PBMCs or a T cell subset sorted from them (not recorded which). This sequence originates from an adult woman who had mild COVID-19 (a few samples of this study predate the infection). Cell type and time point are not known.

The DNA of the CDR3 is TGTGCCAGCAGCCTATCAGAGGGACAGCTCTCAACCTACGAGCAGTACTTC. Protein product: CASSLSEGQLSTYEQYF. This sequence joins TRBV11-2 and TRBJ2-7; 7 bases match TRBD1. CDR1 is SGHAT and CDR2 is FQNNGV in the germline V gene. This CDR3 has 17 amino acids. With V trimmed by 5 bases and J by 2 bases, 15 bases remained unmatched.